This T cell receptor (beta chain) was sequenced for a study of T cells in localized non-small cell lung cancer. On this clone: Antigen: not known.

Study findings and constraints: Uninvolved adjacent lung had the highest recorded T cell clonality, with tumor below it.

The method was immunoSEQ multiplex PCR; TCRdb's version includes in-frame clones alone and lacks a portion of them. This table holds about 21,000 clones, roughly 90% found once. The TCR originated in a male donor aged 60 or older with stage II lung adenocarcinoma. Sequenced material: peripheral blood mononuclear cells, taken before any cancer treatment.

CDR3 bases: TGTGCCAGCAGCCTAGGACTAAGTGAGCAGTTCTTC. Translating it yields CASSLGLSEQFF. J is TRBJ2-1 and V is TRBV7-9, with TRBD2 as a possible D gene (6 bases). The germline V gene has CDR1 SEHNR and CDR2 FQNEAQ (reference sequence). This CDR3 has 12 residues. Trimming stripped 5 bases from V and 9 bases from J, with 11 bases between.